This TCR beta chain is from a study of blood T cell repertoires in COVID-19. Background on the study: The cDNA or gDNA used as material had been derived from T cells, B-cell-depleted T cells, or PBMCs.

TCRdb keeps only in-frame clones here, not all; method: immunoSEQ multiplex PCR. The repertoire consists of more than 95,000 clones, with 80% to 90% occurring once and the leading ten covering roughly 5%. This CDR3 is built from 15 residues. Germline CDR1 SQVTM, CDR2 ANQGSEA. V lost 5 bases, J lost 2 bases, and 9 bases stayed unmatched. Input material: peripheral blood. The rearrangement uses TRBV29-1 and TRBJ2-3; 8 bases are a match to TRBD2. This receptor was obtained from a man between 60 and 70 years old with acute or convalescent COVID-19. CDR3 DNA: TGCAGCGTTACAAATAGCGGGGACTCCACAGATACGCAGTATTTT. Encoded protein: CSVTNSGDSTDTQYF.